Described below is a single T cell receptor beta chain sequence and its context. The sample originates from a study of control samples from healthy donors and cancer patients. The CDR3 has 14 residues. Per the germline V gene, CDR1 is KGHDR and CDR2 is SFDVKD. V lost 4 bases, J lost 0 bases, and 8 bases lay in between. The protocol was immunoSEQ multiplex PCR, while the TCRdb copy is restricted to in-frame clones and leaves out a portion. The sample contains 100,000 to 150,000 clones, 92% of which appear only once. The sequence was obtained from a man aged 18 to 29 in good health. The chain links TRBV24-1 to TRBJ1-1; the D is unclear. Sequencing was done on a sample of blood. The CDR3 here is CATSDLIMNTEAFF. CDR3 DNA sequence: TGTGCCACCAGTGACTTGATTATGAACACTGAAGCTTTCTTT.